A single sample gave rise to the 21 T cell receptor beta chains below, sequenced in a study of Graves' ophthalmopathy and Graves' hyperthyroidism. The study amplified TCR beta CDR3 regions using RNA transcripts. HTBI primers served in a first-round RT-PCR, which a second-round multiplex PCR followed. TCRdb re-analysed the multiplex PCR reads in MiXCR, keeping a single row per CDR3 protein. This sample carries around 660,000 distinct CDR3 sequences, approximately 39% of them seen once, and the ten largest clones take over 2.5%. Sequenced material: peripheral blood. The receptors here all came from an adult man with Graves' ophthalmopathy.

Many counts were recorded for this clonotype. V is TRBV7-2 and J is TRBJ2-7; possibly TRBD1 or TRBD2 for D (6 bases each). This CDR3 region has 14 residues. The V end lost 3 bases, the J end lost 1 base, and 10 bases lay between the germline ends. The germline gives CDR1 SGHTA, CDR2 FQGNSA. The CDR3 DNA reads TGTGCCAGCAGCTTCAGAGGGGGGTCCTACGAGCAGTACTTC. Amino acids: CASSFRGGSYEQYF.

On this clonotype itself: A much more abundant neighbour one base away suggests this may be a read error. The chain uses TRBV7-9 and TRBJ1-3; the D gene is possibly TRBD1 (5 bases). Germline-derived CDR1 and CDR2 are SEHNR and FQNEAQ (reference sequence). V gave up 8 bases and J gave up 2 bases, with 16 bases separating them. The CDR3 totals 15 residues. CDR3 sequence (DNA): TGTGCCAGCGGCCCTCCCCAGGGACCTGGAAACACCATATATTTT. It is translated as CASGPPQGPGNTIYF.

CDR3 DNA: TGCGCCAGCACCGGGACAGGGGGAATCCAAGAGACCCAGTACTTC. Encoded protein: CASTGTGGIQETQYF. The chain couples TRBV5-1 to TRBJ2-5; TRBD1 aligns across 11 bases. V dropped 6 bases and J dropped 1; count of bases not matched to a gene: 5. The CDR3 sequence is 15 residues long. Germline lookup yields CDR1 SGHRS and CDR2 YFSETQ.

In its sample, this clonotype was seen once. This chain connects TRBV10-3 to TRBJ1-3; TRBD1 might be the D (6 bases). The CDR3 is 15 residues long. Looked up from germline, CDR1 is ENHRY and CDR2 is SYGVKD. V lost 7 bases, J lost 8 bases, and 21 bases lay in between. Here the CDR3 reads CAIKDGQNYGYTIYF. The CDR3 DNA is TGTGCCATCAAGGATGGACAGAACTATGGCTACACCATATATTTT.

In regard to this clonotype: This may stem from a read error, because a much larger clone lies one nucleotide away. The chain couples TRBV10-3 to TRBJ1-6, with TRBD1 as a possible D gene (6 bases). The germline CDR1 and CDR2 sequences are ENHRY and SYGVKD. The CDR3 is 15 amino acids. Trimming stripped 6 bases from V and 7 bases from J, with 16 bases between. CDR3 loop: CAISLGTSINSPLHF. For the CDR3, the DNA is TGTGCCATCAGCCTAGGGACAAGCATCAATTCACCCCTCCACTTT.

Worth noting for this clonotype: Relative to the germline gene, one junction end is altered; a read error may explain this. The CDR3 coding sequence is TGTGCCTGCAGCGTGGGGGCGAACACTGAGGCTTTCTTT. The encoded protein is CACSVGANTEAFF. This sequence joins TRBV9 and TRBJ1-1, with D possibly matching TRBD1 (6 bases). Germline V lookup: CDR1 SGDLS, CDR2 YYNGEE. The length of the CDR3 is 13 residues.

V and J are TRBV2 and TRBJ1-5, with no clear D. With 7 bases removed from V and 2 bases from J, the gap between germline ends came to 12 bases. This CDR3 region has 14 residues. Germline V gene sequence: CDR1 SNHLY, CDR2 FYNNEI. The CDR3 sequence is CASNQRAGNQPQHF. The CDR3 DNA follows: TGTGCCAGCAACCAAAGGGCCGGCAATCAGCCCCAGCATTTT.

The chain carries TRBV20-1 and TRBJ1-4, with D perhaps TRBD1 (5 bases). Germline CDR1 is DFQATT and CDR2 is SNEGSKA (reference sequence). Trimming cost V 6 bases and J 3 bases, with 17 bases left between them. The CDR3 runs 15 residues. CDR3 in amino acids: CSAHPRGSANEKLFF. In nucleotides, the CDR3 is TGCAGTGCCCATCCGAGGGGCAGCGCTAATGAAAAACTGTTTTTT.

This clonotype occurred many times. The chain is built from TRBV24-1 and TRBJ1-5; D is perhaps TRBD1 (5 bases). The CDR3 consists of 14 residues. Trimming removed 7 bases from V and 7 bases from J, with 16 bases in between. The germline V gene has CDR1 KGHDR and CDR2 SFDVKD. The CDR3 is CATSGRGDLQPQHF. For the CDR3, the DNA is TGTGCCACCAGCGGAAGAGGGGATTTGCAGCCCCAGCATTTT.

As concerns this clonotype: A much larger clonotype is one base distant, so this may be a read error. The chain uses TRBV7-2 and TRBJ1-2; maybe TRBD1 (6 bases). The germline gives CDR1 SGHTA, CDR2 FQGNSA. This CDR3 region has 15 residues. The CDR3 DNA reads TGTGCCAGCAGCTTAGGGCAGAACAGGGTGCATGGCCACACCTTC. Translated: CASSLGQNRVHGHTF.

In nucleotides, the CDR3 is TGCAGCGTAGCCCGGACAGCCATGAACACTGAAGCTTTCTTT. Translation gives CSVARTAMNTEAFF. The J gene is TRBJ1-1, the V gene TRBV29-1, with D perhaps TRBD1 (6 bases). Trimming left V 6 bases short and J 0 bases short, with 14 bases between. Germline lookup yields CDR1 SQVTM and CDR2 ANQGSEA. CDR3 length: 14 residues.

Regarding this clonotype: A junction end diverges from the germline sequence, so it may reflect a read error. The rearrangement links TRBV15 to TRBJ2-3, with D possibly being TRBD2 (7 bases). Germline V gene data show CDR1 as LNHNV and CDR2 as YYDKDF (reference sequence). The CDR3 is 15 residues long. The CDR3 loop reads CATNQADAGADAQYF. The CDR3 region has the DNA TGTGCCACCAACCAGGCGGATGCGGGGGCAGATGCGCAGTATTTT. Supplemented by reference TRBV15 and TRBJ2-3, the full variable domain reads DAMVIQNPRYQVTQFGKPVTLSCSQTLNHNVMYWYQQKSSQAPKLLFHYYDKDFNNEADTPDNFQSRRPNTSFCFLDIRSPGLGDTAMYLCATNQADAGADAQYFGPGTRLTVL.

The J gene is TRBJ2-2, the V gene TRBV2; D is perhaps TRBD1 (6 bases). This CDR3 spans 10 amino acids. With 3 bases removed from V and 16 bases from J, the gap between germline ends came to 9 bases. CDR1 and CDR2 (germline): SNHLY, FYNNEI. The CDR3 here is CASSDQGQFF. CDR3 in DNA: TGTGCCAGCAGTGACCAGGGGCAGTTTTTT.

Many counts were recorded for this clonotype. The rearrangement joins TRBV20-1 to TRBJ2-5; either TRBD1 or TRBD2 may supply D (5 bases each). There are 15 residues in the CDR3. Germline loops: CDR1 DFQATT, CDR2 SNEGSKA (reference sequence). Trimming took 6 bases from V and 4 from J, leaving 21 bases between them. CDR3 sequence: CSAPLIPGDVETQYF. CDR3 bases: TGCAGTGCCCCTCTGATCCCCGGGGACGTAGAGACCCAGTACTTC.

This clonotype was counted a few times. The chain uses TRBV14 and TRBJ2-2; 11 bases match TRBD1. Germline V CDR1 and CDR2: SGHDN, FVKESK. V was clipped by 5 bases and J by 5 bases; unmatched bases: 7. This CDR3 spans 16 amino acids. The CDR3 nucleotides are TGTGCCAGCAGCGCACGGACAGGGGGCTGGACCGGGGAGCTGTTTTTT. Its translation is CASSARTGGWTGELFF.

This clonotype was found many times. The J gene is TRBJ2-7, the V gene TRBV11-2; D is unresolved. Germline V gives CDR1 SGHAT, CDR2 FQNNGV. The V and J ends lost 5 bases and 4 bases respectively, with 12 bases between them. This CDR3 spans 13 amino acids. The CDR3 DNA sequence: TGTGCCAGCAGCCGGCGCCGGTCGTACGAGCAGTACTTC. This translates into CASSRRRSYEQYF.

This rearrangement joins TRBV4-3 to TRBJ2-7; TRBD2 matches at 7 bases. J lost 2 bases, V lost 1 base, and 5 bases had no gene match. This CDR3 has 15 residues. Germline V lookup: CDR1 LGHNA, CDR2 YSLEER. The CDR3 spells CASSQGQRGAYEQYF. The CDR3 bases are TGCGCCAGCAGCCAAGGACAGCGGGGCGCCTACGAGCAGTACTTC.

Many counts were recorded for this clonotype. V and J are TRBV10-3 and TRBJ1-5; TRBD1 might be the D (6 bases). Germline lookup yields CDR1 ENHRY and CDR2 SYGVKD. CDR3 length equals 14 residues. V was clipped by 10 bases and J by 7 bases, with 20 bases between them. Here the CDR3 reads CASSRVTGWQPQHF. CDR3 in DNA: TGTGCCAGCAGCAGAGTTACAGGGTGGCAGCCCCAGCATTTT.

The sample holds a few counts of this clonotype. The chain carries TRBV12-3 or TRBV12-4 and TRBJ2-2, with D perhaps TRBD1 or TRBD2 (5 bases each). CDR3 length equals 13 residues. V lost 7 bases, J lost 6 bases, and 12 bases lay in between. CDR3: CASNRGRSGELFF. CDR3 DNA: TGTGCCAGCAATCGGGGACGGTCCGGGGAGCTGTTTTTT.

The rearrangement links TRBV20-1 to TRBJ1-2, with D perhaps TRBD1 (5 bases). Trimming cost V 0 bases and J 5 bases, with 25 bases left between them. There are 18 residues in the CDR3. The germline gives CDR1 DFQATT, CDR2 SNEGSKA (reference sequence). CDR3 sequence: CSARDPDVSRELPYGYTF. DNA for the CDR3: TGCAGTGCTAGAGATCCCGATGTGAGCAGGGAATTGCCTTATGGCTACACCTTC.

This clonotype has at least ten counts. The V call is TRBV29-1, the J call TRBJ2-2; weak D call: TRBD1 (8 bases). The ends were cut back, 4 bases at V and 6 bases at J, with 12 bases in the middle. The CDR3 runs to 13 residues. CDR1 is SQVTM, CDR2 ANQGSEA, per germline. The CDR3 here is CSVVQGGAGELFF. The CDR3 DNA follows: TGCAGCGTTGTACAGGGGGGGGCCGGGGAGCTGTTTTTT.